This passage covers 24 T cell receptor beta chains from one sample sequenced in a study of T cell repertoires in aging, cancer and after chemotherapy. TRB rearrangements spanning V, D and J were amplified using mixed TRB-A/B primers. From the multiplex PCR reads, TCRdb called clonotypes with MiXCR, one entry per CDR3 protein. Counted here are about 5,300 distinct CDR3 sequences, around a quarter occurring once; the ten biggest clones make up roughly a third. The template was genomic DNA from peripheral blood, not RNA. Sequencing input: blood. Receptors were obtained from a human donor with a solid tumor.

This rearrangement joins TRBV4-3 to TRBJ2-7; 10 bases match TRBD2. The trim removed 0 bases at V and 6 bases at J, leaving 8 bases unmatched. Germline CDR1 is LGHNA and CDR2 is YSLEER. This CDR3 has 16 amino acids. CDR3 coding DNA: TGCGCCAGCAGCCAAGATGGGAGCGGGAGGGCCGTCGAGCAGTACTTC. This encodes CASSQDGSGRAVEQYF.

This clonotype was seen a few times. The chain links TRBV4-3 to TRBJ2-3, with 11 bases lining up with TRBD2. This CDR3 contains 18 residues. Germline lookup yields CDR1 LGHNA and CDR2 YSLEER. V trimming: 4 bases; J trimming: 3 bases; junction bases outside the gene matches: 12. The CDR3 DNA reads as TGCGCCAGCAGCCGAGTGCTAGCGGGAGGCCAAAGGACAGATACGCAGTATTTT. It specifies CASSRVLAGGQRTDTQYF.

The chain couples TRBV19 to TRBJ2-4; D gene unclear. CDR3 length: 12 residues. CDR1 is LNHDA, CDR2 SQIVND, per germline (reference sequence). Trimming pared 5 bases from V and 3 bases from J, leaving 5 bases between. CDR3 bases: TGTGCCAGTAGTTACATCAAAAACATTCAGTACTTC. Translated, it gives CASSYIKNIQYF.

About this clonotype itself: A much larger clone lies one base from this, so it may be a read error. The V gene is TRBV27, the J gene TRBJ1-5; D uncertain. In germline, CDR1 is MNHEY, CDR2 SMNVEV (reference sequence). This CDR3 spans 14 amino acids. For the CDR3, the DNA is TGTGCCAGCAGTTTAAGGGTGAGCAATCAGCTCCAGCATTTT. It yields the protein CASSLRVSNQLQHF.

About this clonotype itself: A much bigger clone sits one base away, suggesting this may be a read error. The gene calls are TRBV5-4 and TRBJ1-4; perhaps TRBD1 as D (6 bases). CDR3 size: 15 residues. Germline V gene data show CDR1 as SGHNT and CDR2 as YYREEE (reference sequence). With 2 bases removed from V and 6 bases from J, the gap between germline ends came to 14 bases. The CDR3 loop reads CASSFNRELDEKLFF. CDR3 sequence (DNA): TGTGCCAGCAGCTTCAACAGGGAGTTGGATGAAAAACTGTTTTTT.

This clonotype counts as medium-sized. The chain has TRBV5-4 and TRBJ2-7; the match to TRBD1 covers 9 bases. The CDR3 covers 16 residues. In germline, CDR1 is SGHNT, CDR2 YYREEE (reference sequence). V shed 5 bases, J shed 3 bases, and the junction held 12 bases outside the gene matches. CDR3 amino acids: CASSQPTGTGIYEQYF. CDR3 nucleotide sequence: TGTGCCAGCAGTCAACCGACCGGGACAGGGATCTACGAGCAGTACTTC.

The rearrangement links TRBV28 to TRBJ2-2; D may correspond to TRBD1 or TRBD2 (6 bases each). V lost 2 bases to trimming and J lost 3 bases, with 19 bases between them. CDR1 and CDR2 (germline): MDHEN, SYDVKM. The CDR3 covers 18 residues. CDR3 region: CASSLRKGEVMDTGELFF. The CDR3 coding sequence is TGTGCCAGCAGTTTACGAAAGGGGGAGGTTATGGACACCGGGGAGCTGTTTTTT.

By its share, this clonotype is medium-sized. The chain joins TRBV18 to TRBJ1-1; D remains unclear. Germline V gene sequence: CDR1 KGHSH, CDR2 LQKENI. The CDR3 runs 13 residues. V dropped 3 bases and J dropped 5 bases, with 10 bases sitting between them. The CDR3 coding sequence is TGTGCCAGCTCACCGTGGACGGAGACTGAAGCTTTCTTT. It encodes CASSPWTETEAFF.

Comment on this clonotype: A junction boundary mismatches the germline segment, possibly from a read error. In DNA, the CDR3 is TGCGCCTGCAGCCAATCAGGGATCTATGGCTACACCTTC. This codes for CACSQSGIYGYTF. This chain links TRBV4-3 with TRBJ1-2; D is possibly TRBD1 (5 bases). CDR1 is LGHNA, CDR2 YSLEER, per germline. The CDR3 runs 13 residues.

This CDR3 is CASSLLIPLAGVEQYF. CDR3 DNA sequence: TGTGCCAGCAGCTTACTAATCCCCCTGGCGGGAGTTGAGCAGTACTTC. The chain employs TRBV7-6 and TRBJ2-7; 7 bases line up with TRBD2. Per the germline V gene, CDR1 is SGHVS and CDR2 is FNYEAQ. Germline trimming cut 2 bases from V and 7 bases from J; bases unmatched to any gene: 14. The CDR3 consists of 16 residues.

This clonotype was seen a few times. The germline gene is not matched at one end of the junction; a read error may be the cause. This chain uses TRBV10-3 with TRBJ2-1, with 12 bases identical to TRBD2. In germline, CDR1 is ENHRY, CDR2 SYGVKD. The length of the CDR3 is 19 residues. The DNA of the CDR3 is TGTGCCATCAGCGAGACTAGCGGGAGTAGGGGGTCAACGCTCGGGACGGTACTCTTC. The encoded protein is CAISETSGSRGSTLGTVLF.

This clonotype was seen a handful of times. The J gene is TRBJ2-6, the V gene TRBV28; TRBD1 aligns across 7 bases. The germline CDR1 and CDR2 sequences are MDHEN and SYDVKM. J gave up 2 bases and V 5 bases, and 3 bases lay outside the gene matches. This CDR3 contains 15 residues. CDR3 region: CASSPQGAGANVLTF. CDR3 in DNA: TGTGCCAGCAGTCCGCAGGGGGCTGGGGCCAACGTCCTGACTTTC.

The rearrangement joins TRBV12-3 or TRBV12-4 to TRBJ1-3, with D possibly TRBD1 on 6 matching bases. The CDR3 has 16 residues. The ends were cut back, 2 bases at V and 0 bases at J, with 11 bases in the middle. CDR3 nucleotides: TGTGCCAGCAGTTTATGGGGACAAGTCTCTGGAAACACCATATATTTT. Translated, it gives CASSLWGQVSGNTIYF.

The chain employs TRBV21-1 and TRBJ2-1; the D call TRBD1 from the table was never checked on the DNA. TRBV21-1 is noted as a pseudogene. The CDR3 is made up of 17 amino acids. CDR3 nucleotides: TGTGCCAGCAGACGAAAGGCCGCGGGGACCCTAAACAATGAGCAGTTCTTC. It translates to CASRRKAAGTLNNEQFF.

The sample holds a few counts of this clonotype. CDR3 in amino acids: CASSSVGGVYEQYF. In DNA, the CDR3 is TGCGCCAGCAGCTCGGTGGGGGGGGTATACGAGCAGTACTTC. V usage is TRBV5-1 and J usage is TRBJ2-7; 7 bases are shared with TRBD2. Per the germline V gene, CDR1 is SGHRS and CDR2 is YFSETQ. This CDR3 is 14 amino acids long. The V gene end was trimmed by 3 bases and the J gene end by 4 bases; junction bases not matched to a gene: 7.

The gene calls are TRBV5-1 and TRBJ2-5; perhaps TRBD1 as D (6 bases). Trimming took off 3 bases at V and 7 bases at J, with 16 bases between the two ends. The CDR3 consists of 14 residues. Germline loops: CDR1 SGHRS, CDR2 YFSETQ. DNA of the CDR3: TGCGCCAGCAGCTCACCTACAGGGAGTGGGACCCAGTACTTC. Translating it yields CASSSPTGSGTQYF.

In its sample, this clonotype ranks as medium-sized (0.01 to 0.1%). This sequence joins TRBV27 and TRBJ1-5; D not resolved. V lost 6 bases and J lost 8, with 17 bases in between. The germline V gene has CDR1 MNHEY and CDR2 SMNVEV (reference sequence). The CDR3 spans 14 residues. CDR3 amino acids: CASSSPGQTEPQHF. CDR3 sequence (DNA): TGTGCCAGCAGCTCCCCGGGCCAGACCGAGCCCCAGCATTTT.

As for this clonotype: This may be a read error: a much more frequent sequence differs by one nucleotide. The chain carries TRBV6-5 and TRBJ2-3; D is possibly TRBD1 (6 bases). The CDR3 is 13 residues long. Germline CDR1 reads MNHEY; CDR2 reads SVGAGI. CDR3 bases: TGTGCCAGCAGTGACTCAGGGGCAGATACGCAGTATTTT. As protein: CASSDSGADTQYF.

This clonotype is classed as medium-sized (0.01 to 0.1%). CDR3: CASSALTVISGELFF. The CDR3 DNA is TGTGCCAGCAGTGCCCTGACGGTTATCTCCGGGGAGCTGTTTTTT. The chain combines TRBV6-1 with TRBJ2-2, with D uncertain. V was shortened by 4 bases and J by 6 bases, with 15 bases between the two germline ends. CDR1 MNHNS and CDR2 SASEGT come from the germline V gene. The CDR3 contains 15 residues.

A word on this clonotype: This may be a read error, as it is one base from a much larger clone. The chain recombines TRBV27 with TRBJ1-4, with 7 bases that match TRBD1. CDR1 is MNHEY and CDR2 is SMNVEV in the germline V gene (reference sequence). The CDR3 length is 17 residues. V shed 3 bases and J 8 bases; nucleotides not matched to a gene: 15. The CDR3 nucleotides are TGTGCCAGCAGTTTGGCGGGACAGTGGGAACCGGGGGAAAAACTGTTTTTT. Residues: CASSLAGQWEPGEKLFF.

Turning to this clonotype: A read error may explain this, as a much larger clone is one base away. The J gene is TRBJ2-7, the V gene TRBV27, with 8 nucleotides matching TRBD1. Germline V CDR1 and CDR2: MNHEY, SMNVEV (reference sequence). The V gene end was trimmed by 5 bases and the J gene end by 2 bases; junction bases not matched to a gene: 11. The CDR3 has 16 residues. The CDR3 sequence: CASSLSWTGSAYEQYF. The CDR3 DNA reads TGTGCCAGCAGTCTCTCCTGGACAGGGTCGGCCTACGAGCAGTACTTC.

This chain uses TRBV4-3 with TRBJ2-1; 9 nucleotides match TRBD1. There are 16 residues in the CDR3. J was trimmed by 10 bases and V by 0 bases; bases with no gene match: 10. Germline V gene lookup returns CDR1 LGHNA and CDR2 YSLEER. The CDR3, as DNA: TGCGCCAGCAGCCAAGATCTGAGGACAGGGGAAGGCGAGCAGTTCTTC. This translates into CASSQDLRTGEGEQFF.

The sample holds a few counts of this clonotype. This chain links TRBV6-4 with TRBJ2-2, with 10 bases identical to TRBD2. Germline CDR1 and CDR2: MRHNA and SNTAGT. The junction had 8 bases not matched to a gene; V was cut back by 6 bases and J by 7 bases. This CDR3 region has 15 residues. CDR3 loop: CASSTLAGASGELFF. The CDR3 DNA reads TGTGCCAGCAGCACGCTAGCGGGAGCGAGCGGGGAGCTGTTTTTT.

A few counts support this clonotype. This chain uses TRBV4-3 with TRBJ2-7, with 11 bases that match TRBD2. Germline CDR1 is LGHNA and CDR2 is YSLEER. The length of the CDR3 is 17 residues. The J segment lost 3 bases and the V segment lost 0 bases, leaving 7 bases of the junction unmatched. CDR3 bases: TGCGCCAGCAGCCAAGATACAGAGACTAGCGGGAACTACGAGCAGTACTTC. Protein: CASSQDTETSGNYEQYF.